The source of this T cell receptor (beta chain) is a study of Graves' ophthalmopathy and Graves' hyperthyroidism. Points from the study as a whole: In blood appeared most of the expanded thyroid clonotypes whose frequency exceeded 0.001. Distinction of ophthalmopathy from stable hyperthyroidism by a 13-signature model reached over 85% sensitivity and 81.08% specificity.

V gave up 4 bases and J gave up 1 base, with 11 bases separating them. The CDR3 loop spans 14 amino acids. Germline V gene data show CDR1 as MNHEY and CDR2 as SVGEGT. RNA transcripts served as template for amplifying TCR beta CDR3 sequences. The library came from an HTBI-primed first-round RT-PCR and a second-round multiplex PCR. TCRdb used MiXCR to reprocess the multiplex PCR reads, holding one entry per CDR3 protein. The sample lists just over 400,000 distinct CDR3 sequences, around a fifth occurring once. The PBMCs used were ones drawn from 9.5 to 10 ml of fresh peripheral blood. This clonotype was recorded many times. As yet, its antigen is unknown.

The sequencing sample was made of peripheral blood. The chain links TRBV6-2 or TRBV6-3 to TRBJ2-7, with D perhaps matching TRBD1 (5 bases). This clonotype was sampled from a woman between 18 and 30 years old with stable Graves' hyperthyroidism. The DNA of the CDR3 is TGTGCCAGCAGTTTGGACAACAATTCCTACGAGCAGTACTTC. Its protein is CASSLDNNSYEQYF.